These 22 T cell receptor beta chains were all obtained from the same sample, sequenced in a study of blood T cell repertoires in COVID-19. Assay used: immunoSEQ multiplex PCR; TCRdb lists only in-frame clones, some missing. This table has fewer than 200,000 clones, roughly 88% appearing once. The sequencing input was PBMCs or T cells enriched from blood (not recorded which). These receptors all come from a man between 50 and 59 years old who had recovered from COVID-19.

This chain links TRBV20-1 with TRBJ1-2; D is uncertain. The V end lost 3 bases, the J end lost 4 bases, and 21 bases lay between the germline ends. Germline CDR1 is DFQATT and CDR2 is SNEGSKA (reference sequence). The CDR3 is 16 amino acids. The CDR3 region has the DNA TGCAGTGCTAGTTACTACCGCGCCGGGGTAGGCTATGGCTACACCTTC. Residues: CSASYYRAGVGYGYTF.

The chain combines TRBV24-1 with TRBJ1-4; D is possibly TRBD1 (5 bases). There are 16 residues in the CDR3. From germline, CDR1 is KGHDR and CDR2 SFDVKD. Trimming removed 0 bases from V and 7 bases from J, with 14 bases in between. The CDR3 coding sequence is TGTGCCACCAGTGATTTGGAGTCAGGGTTGGGTGAAAAACTGTTTTTT. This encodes CATSDLESGLGEKLFF.

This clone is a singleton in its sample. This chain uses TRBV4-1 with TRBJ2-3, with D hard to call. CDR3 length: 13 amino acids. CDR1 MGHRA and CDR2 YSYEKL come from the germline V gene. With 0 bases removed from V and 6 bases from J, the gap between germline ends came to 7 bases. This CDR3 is CASSQDRMDTQYF. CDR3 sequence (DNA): TGCGCCAGCAGCCAAGATCGTATGGATACGCAGTATTTT.

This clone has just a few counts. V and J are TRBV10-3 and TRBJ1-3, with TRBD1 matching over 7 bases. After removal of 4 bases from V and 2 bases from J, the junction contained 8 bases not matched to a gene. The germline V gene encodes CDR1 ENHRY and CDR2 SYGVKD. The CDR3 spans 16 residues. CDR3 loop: CAISGDRPFTGNTIYF. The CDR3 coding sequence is TGTGCCATCAGTGGGGACAGACCTTTTACTGGAAACACCATATATTTT.

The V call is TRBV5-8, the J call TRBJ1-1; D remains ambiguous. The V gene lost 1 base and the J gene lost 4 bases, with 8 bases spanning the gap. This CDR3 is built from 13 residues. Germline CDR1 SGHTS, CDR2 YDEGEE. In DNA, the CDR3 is TGTGCCAGCAGCTTGCAGTTAAGCACTGAAGCTTTCTTT. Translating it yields CASSLQLSTEAFF.

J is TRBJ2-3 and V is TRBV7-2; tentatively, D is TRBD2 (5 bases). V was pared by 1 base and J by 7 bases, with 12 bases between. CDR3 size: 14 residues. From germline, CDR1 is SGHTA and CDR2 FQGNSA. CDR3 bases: TGTGCCAGCAGCTTAGGAGGGAGAGATAATACGCAGTATTTT. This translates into CASSLGGRDNTQYF.

In DNA form, the CDR3 reads TGTGCCAGCAGTAGGGGTAGAACCAATGAGCAGTTCTTC. The encoded protein is CASSRGRTNEQFF. The V call is TRBV7-8, the J call TRBJ2-1; D may be TRBD1 (5 bases). Trimming took 6 bases from V and 6 from J, leaving 12 bases between them. This CDR3 comprises 13 residues. Germline V lookup: CDR1 SGHVS, CDR2 FQNEAQ.

Here the CDR3 DNA reads TGCAGCGTTGAGCCAGGGGGCAGGACTGAAGCTTTCTTT. It is translated as CSVEPGGRTEAFF. V is TRBV29-1 and J is TRBJ1-1; 8 nucleotides match TRBD1. With V trimmed by 3 bases and J by 5 bases, 5 bases remained unmatched. The CDR3 has 13 amino acids. Germline V gene lookup returns CDR1 SQVTM and CDR2 ANQGSEA.

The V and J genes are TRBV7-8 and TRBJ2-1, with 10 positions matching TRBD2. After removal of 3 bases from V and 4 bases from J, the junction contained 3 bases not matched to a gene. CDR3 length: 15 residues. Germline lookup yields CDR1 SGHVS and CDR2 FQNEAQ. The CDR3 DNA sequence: TGTGCCAGCAGCTTGCTAGCGGGGGCATACAATGAGCAGTTCTTC. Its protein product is CASSLLAGAYNEQFF.

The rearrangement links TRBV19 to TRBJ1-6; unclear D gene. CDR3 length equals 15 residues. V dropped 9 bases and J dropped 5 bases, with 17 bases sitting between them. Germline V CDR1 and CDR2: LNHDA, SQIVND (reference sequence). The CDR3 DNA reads TGTGCCAGCAGGCGGACTGCTTATGATAATTCACCCCTCCACTTT. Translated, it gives CASRRTAYDNSPLHF.

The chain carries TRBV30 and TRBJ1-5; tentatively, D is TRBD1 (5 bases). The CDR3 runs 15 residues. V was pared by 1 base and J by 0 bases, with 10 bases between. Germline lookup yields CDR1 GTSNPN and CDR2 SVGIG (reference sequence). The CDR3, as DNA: TGTGCCTGGAGTGCCCAACAGGTTAGCAATCAGCCCCAGCATTTT. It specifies CAWSAQQVSNQPQHF. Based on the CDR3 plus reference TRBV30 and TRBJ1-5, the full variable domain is SQTIHQWPATLVQPVGSPLSLECTVEGTSNPNLYWYRQAAGRGLQLLFYSVGIGQISSEVPQNLSASRPQDRQFILSSKKLLLSDSGFYLCAWSAQQVSNQPQHFGDGTRLSIL.

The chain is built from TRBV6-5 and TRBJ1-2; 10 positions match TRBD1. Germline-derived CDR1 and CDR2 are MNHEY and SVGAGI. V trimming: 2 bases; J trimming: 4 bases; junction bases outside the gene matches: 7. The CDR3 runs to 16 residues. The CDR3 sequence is CASSYARTGGVYGYTF. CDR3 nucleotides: TGTGCCAGCAGTTACGCCCGGACAGGGGGTGTCTATGGCTACACCTTC.

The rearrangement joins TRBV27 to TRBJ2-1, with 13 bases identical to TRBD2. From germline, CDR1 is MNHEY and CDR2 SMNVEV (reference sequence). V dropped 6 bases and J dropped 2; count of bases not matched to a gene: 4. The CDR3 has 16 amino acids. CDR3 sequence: CASRQTSGGAYNEQFF. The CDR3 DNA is TGTGCCAGCAGGCAAACTAGCGGGGGGGCCTACAATGAGCAGTTCTTC.

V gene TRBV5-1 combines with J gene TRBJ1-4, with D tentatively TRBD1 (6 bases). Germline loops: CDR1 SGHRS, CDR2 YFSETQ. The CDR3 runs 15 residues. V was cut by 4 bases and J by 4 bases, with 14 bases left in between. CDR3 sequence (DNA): TGCGCCAGCAGCCTACAGGGTGGCGGTAATGAAAAACTGTTTTTT. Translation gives CASSLQGGGNEKLFF.

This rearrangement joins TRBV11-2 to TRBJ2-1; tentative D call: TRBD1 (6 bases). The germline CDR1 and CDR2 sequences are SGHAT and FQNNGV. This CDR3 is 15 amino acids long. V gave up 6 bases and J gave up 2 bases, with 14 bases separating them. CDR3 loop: CASRFRDTAYNEQFF. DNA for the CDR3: TGTGCCAGCAGATTCCGGGACACAGCCTACAATGAGCAGTTCTTC.

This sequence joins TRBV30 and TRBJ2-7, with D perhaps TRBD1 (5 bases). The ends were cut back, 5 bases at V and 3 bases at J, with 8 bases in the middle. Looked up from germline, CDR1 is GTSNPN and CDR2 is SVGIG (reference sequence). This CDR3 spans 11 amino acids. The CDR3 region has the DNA TGTGCCTGGGGCCAGGGCTACGAGCAGTACTTC. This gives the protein CAWGQGYEQYF.

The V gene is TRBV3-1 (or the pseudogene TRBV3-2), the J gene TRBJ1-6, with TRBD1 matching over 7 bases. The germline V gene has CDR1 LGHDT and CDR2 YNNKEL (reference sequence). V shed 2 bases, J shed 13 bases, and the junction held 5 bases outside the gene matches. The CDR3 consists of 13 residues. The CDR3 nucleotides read TGTGCCAGCAGCCAACTACAGGGACAGCCCCTCCACTTT. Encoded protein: CASSQLQGQPLHF.

The DNA for the CDR3 is TGTGCCAGCAGTCCTCCGGGACAGGGTAAAGGAAACACCATATATTTT. It yields the protein CASSPPGQGKGNTIYF. The chain uses TRBV2 and TRBJ1-3, with 9 nucleotides matching TRBD1. Germline CDR1 SNHLY, CDR2 FYNNEI. J was trimmed by 4 bases and V by 5 bases; bases with no gene match: 9. This CDR3 comprises 16 residues.

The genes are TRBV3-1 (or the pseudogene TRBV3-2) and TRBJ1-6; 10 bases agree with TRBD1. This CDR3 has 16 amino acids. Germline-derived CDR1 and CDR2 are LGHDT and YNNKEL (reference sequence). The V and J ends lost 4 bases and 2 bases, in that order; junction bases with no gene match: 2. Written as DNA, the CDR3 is TGTGCCAGCAGCCCGACAGGGGGCGCCTATAATTCACCCCTCCACTTT. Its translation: CASSPTGGAYNSPLHF.

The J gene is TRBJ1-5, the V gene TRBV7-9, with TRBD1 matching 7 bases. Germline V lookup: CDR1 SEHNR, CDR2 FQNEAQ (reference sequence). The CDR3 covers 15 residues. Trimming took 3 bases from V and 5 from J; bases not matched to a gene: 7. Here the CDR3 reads CASSLGDRFDQPQHF. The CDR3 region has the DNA TGTGCCAGCAGCTTGGGGGACAGATTTGATCAGCCCCAGCATTTT.

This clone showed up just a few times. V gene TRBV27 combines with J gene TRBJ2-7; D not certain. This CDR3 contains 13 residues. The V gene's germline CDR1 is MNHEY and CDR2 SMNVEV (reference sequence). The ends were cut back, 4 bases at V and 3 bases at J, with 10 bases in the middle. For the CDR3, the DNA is TGTGCCAGCAGTTCACGGAGAGACTACGAGCAGTACTTC. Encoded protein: CASSSRRDYEQYF.

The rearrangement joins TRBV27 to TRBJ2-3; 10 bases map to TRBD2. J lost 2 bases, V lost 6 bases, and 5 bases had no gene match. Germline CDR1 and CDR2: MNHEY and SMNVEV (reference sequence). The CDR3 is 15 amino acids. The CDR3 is CASRSSGGVTDTQYF. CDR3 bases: TGTGCCAGCAGATCCAGCGGGGGGGTCACAGATACGCAGTATTTT.